The sequence of this TCR beta chain was determined in a study of blood T cell repertoires in COVID-19. About the research overall: COVID-19 samples, acute and convalescent, were from the United States, Italy and Spain.

Here immunoSEQ multiplex PCR was the method, and the copy in TCRdb shows in-frame clones only, minus some. The sample includes more than 250,000 clones, around 85% of them seen just once. The sequenced sample was PBMCs or T cells enriched from blood (not recorded which). This clonotype was obtained from a man aged 30-40 years who had recovered from COVID-19.

CDR3 in DNA: TGCGCCAGCAGCCAAGAGTTTAGCGGGGGCACAGATACGCAGTATTTT. This sequence encodes CASSQEFSGGTDTQYF. The genes are TRBV4-3 and TRBJ2-3; 8 bases align to TRBD2. V trimming: 0 bases; J trimming: 1 base; junction bases outside the gene matches: 3. Germline assignment: CDR1 LGHNA and CDR2 YSLEER. This CDR3 has 16 residues.